This TCR beta chain was captured by sequencing in a study of cytomegalovirus exposure and HLA in healthy donors. Whole-study findings and limits: A later look showed TCR association rates differing by HLA locus, highest for DRB1 and lowest for HLA-C.

Germline V gene data show CDR1 as SQVTM and CDR2 as ANQGSEA. This CDR3 is built from 12 residues. V was pared by 1 base and J by 3 bases, with 7 bases between. Regarding this clone: Its target is unknown.

In the PCR, 60 Vbeta and 13 Jbeta primers were used. TCRdb's copy holds only in-frame clones and misses some; the assay was immunoSEQ multiplex PCR. The sample includes about 140,000 clones, around 85% of them seen just once. This TCR was recovered from a female donor in good health and CMV-seronegative. V gene TRBV29-1 combines with J gene TRBJ2-7; D is undetermined. The sequencing input was PBMCs. The CDR3 here is CSVEVAVYEQYF. As DNA, the CDR3 is TGCAGCGTTGAAGTGGCAGTCTACGAGCAGTACTTC.